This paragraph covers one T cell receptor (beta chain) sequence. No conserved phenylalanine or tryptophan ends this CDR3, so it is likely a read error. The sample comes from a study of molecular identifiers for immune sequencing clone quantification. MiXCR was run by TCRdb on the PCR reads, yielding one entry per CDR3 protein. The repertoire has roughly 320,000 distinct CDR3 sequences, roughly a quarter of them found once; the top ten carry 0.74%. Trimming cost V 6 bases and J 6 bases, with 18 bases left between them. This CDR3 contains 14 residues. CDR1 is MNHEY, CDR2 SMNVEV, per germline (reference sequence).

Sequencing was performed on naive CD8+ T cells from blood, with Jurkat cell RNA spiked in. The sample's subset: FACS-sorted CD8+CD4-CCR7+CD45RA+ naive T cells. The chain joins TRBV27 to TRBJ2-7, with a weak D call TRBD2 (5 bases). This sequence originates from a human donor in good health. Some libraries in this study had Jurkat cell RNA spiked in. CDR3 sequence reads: CASSPYGVAFEQYS. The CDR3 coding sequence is TGTGCCAGCAGCCCGTACGGTGTAGCGTTCGAGCAGTACTCC.